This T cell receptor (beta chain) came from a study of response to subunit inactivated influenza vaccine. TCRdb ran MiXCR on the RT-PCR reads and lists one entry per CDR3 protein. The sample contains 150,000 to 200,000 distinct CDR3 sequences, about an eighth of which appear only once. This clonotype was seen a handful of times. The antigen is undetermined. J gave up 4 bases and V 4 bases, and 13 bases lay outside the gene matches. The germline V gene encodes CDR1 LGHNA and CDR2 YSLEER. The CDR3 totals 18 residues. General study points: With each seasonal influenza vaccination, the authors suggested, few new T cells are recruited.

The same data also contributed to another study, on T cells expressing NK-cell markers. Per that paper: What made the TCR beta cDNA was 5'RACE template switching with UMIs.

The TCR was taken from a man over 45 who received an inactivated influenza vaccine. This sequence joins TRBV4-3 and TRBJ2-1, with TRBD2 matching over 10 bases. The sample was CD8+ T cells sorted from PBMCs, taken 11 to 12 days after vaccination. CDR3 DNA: TGCGCCAGCAGCCCTGGGGTAGCGGGAGGCACCGGATACAATGAGCAGTTCTTC. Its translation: CASSPGVAGGTGYNEQFF.